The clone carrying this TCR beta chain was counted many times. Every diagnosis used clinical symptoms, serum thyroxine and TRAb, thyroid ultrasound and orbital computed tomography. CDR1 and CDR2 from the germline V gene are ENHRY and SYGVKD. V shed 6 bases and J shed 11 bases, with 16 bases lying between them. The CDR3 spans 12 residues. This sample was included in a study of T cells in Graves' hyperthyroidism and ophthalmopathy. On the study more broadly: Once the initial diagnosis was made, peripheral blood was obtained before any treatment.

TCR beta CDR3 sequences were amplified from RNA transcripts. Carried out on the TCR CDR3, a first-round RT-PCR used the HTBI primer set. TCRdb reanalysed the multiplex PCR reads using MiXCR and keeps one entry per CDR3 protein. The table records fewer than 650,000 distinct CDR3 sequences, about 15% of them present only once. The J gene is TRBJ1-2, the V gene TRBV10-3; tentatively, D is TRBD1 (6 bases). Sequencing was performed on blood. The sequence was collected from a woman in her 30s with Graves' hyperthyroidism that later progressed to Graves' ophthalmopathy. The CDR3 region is CAIRYREEAYTF. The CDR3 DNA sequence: TGTGCCATCAGATACAGGGAGGAGGCGTACACCTTC.